This TCR beta chain stems from a study of liver allograft versus peripheral blood T cells. About the study: What was compared were the T cell receptor repertoires in transplanted livers and those in the peripheral blood of recipients.

V shed 3 bases and J shed 3 bases, with 9 bases lying between them. CDR3 size: 14 residues. Remarks on this clonotype: No antigen is known for it.

Study observations and caveats: Intragraft T cell receptor repertoires of liver allografts were reportedly distinct from those in peripheral blood.

Each CDR3 protein gets one entry after TCRdb re-called the reads with MiXCR. The sample has over 9,000 distinct CDR3 sequences, less than 20% seen once. The sequence was collected from a human patient who had a liver transplant. Certain T cells may be donor cells from the graft. The chain links TRBV12-3 or TRBV12-4 to TRBJ1-5; D is unresolved. The CDR3 DNA is TGTGCCAGCAGTTTGACGTCAAACAATCAGCCCCAGCATTTT. It specifies CASSLTSNNQPQHF.